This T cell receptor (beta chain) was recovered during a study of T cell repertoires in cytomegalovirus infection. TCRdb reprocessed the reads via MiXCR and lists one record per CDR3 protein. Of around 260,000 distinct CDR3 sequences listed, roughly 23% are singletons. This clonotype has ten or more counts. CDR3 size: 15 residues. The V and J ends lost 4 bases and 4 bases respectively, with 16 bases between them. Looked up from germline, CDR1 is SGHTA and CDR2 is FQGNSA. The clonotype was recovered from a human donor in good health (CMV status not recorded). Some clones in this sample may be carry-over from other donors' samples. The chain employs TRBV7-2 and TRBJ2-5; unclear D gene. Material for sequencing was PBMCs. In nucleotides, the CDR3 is TGTGCCAGCAGCTACCGAATGGGCGTACGAGAGACCCAGTACTTC. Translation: CASSYRMGVRETQYF.